This T cell receptor beta chain was captured by sequencing in a study of blood T cell repertoires in COVID-19. Study-wide background: T cells, B-cell-depleted T cells, or PBMCs provided the cDNA or gDNA that served as material.

This CDR3 has 16 amino acids. J lost 8 bases, V lost 4 bases, and 12 bases had no gene match. Germline CDR1 SGHRS, CDR2 YFSETQ. In the original analysis: Reference gene primers were amplified, and this amplification served to estimate nucleated cell counts. Repertoires were generated with immunoSEQ multiplex PCR, while TCRdb's copy carries only in-frame clones and drops some. That table furnishes V, J and clone size, whereas the DNA furnished D and trimming. The data show 300,000 to 450,000 clones, with around 84% seen just once and more than 0.95% held by the top ten. The source is a human donor with acute or convalescent COVID-19. The donor label of this sample is uncertain. The source material was peripheral blood. The chain has TRBV5-1 and TRBJ2-1, with 10 nucleotides matching TRBD2. CDR3 nucleotide sequence: TGCGCCAGCAGCCCCAGTGTGAGCGGGAGGGATGATGAGCAGTTCTTC. It specifies CASSPSVSGRDDEQFF.